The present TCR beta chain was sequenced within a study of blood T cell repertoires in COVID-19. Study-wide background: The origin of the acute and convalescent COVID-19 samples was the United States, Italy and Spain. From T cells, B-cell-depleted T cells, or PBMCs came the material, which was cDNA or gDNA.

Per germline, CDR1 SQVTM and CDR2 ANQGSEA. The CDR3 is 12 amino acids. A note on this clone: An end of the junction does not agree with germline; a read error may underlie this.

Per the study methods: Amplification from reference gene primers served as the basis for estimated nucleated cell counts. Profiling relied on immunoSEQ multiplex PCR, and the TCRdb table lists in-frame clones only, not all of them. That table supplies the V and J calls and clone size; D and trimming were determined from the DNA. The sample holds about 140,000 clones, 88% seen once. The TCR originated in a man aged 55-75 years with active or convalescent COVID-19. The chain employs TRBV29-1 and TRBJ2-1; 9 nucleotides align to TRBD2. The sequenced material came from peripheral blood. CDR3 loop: CSARDSGSPPLF. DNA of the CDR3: TGCAGCGCCCGAGATAGCGGGAGCCCTCCGCTCTTC.